This T cell receptor (beta chain) was obtained from a study of type 1 and type 2 diabetes patients listed by TCRdb under 2016. Regarding the study in general: Roughly ten type 1 diabetes patients, a few type 2 diabetes patients and 6 or 7 nondiabetic controls, all recruited in China, made up the cohort. The study profiled TCRbeta repertoires by high-throughput sequencing to compare type 1 diabetes, type 2 diabetes and nondiabetic individuals. Type 2 diabetes patients were included as a disease comparison group for the type 1 diabetes patients. Throughout the study, CD4 or CD8 MicroBeads on MACS columns were used to positively select CD4+ and CD8+ T cells from PBMCs. A total of fewer than 25,000,000 paired-end reads was generated across the whole study. The TCRbeta libraries underwent paired-end sequencing on Illumina HiSeq 2000 or MiSeq instruments. Comparing approximately 20-cycle and roughly 25-cycle amplification showed similar V gene usage, suggesting similar primer efficiencies and random PCR bias. Overall study outcomes, separate from this receptor: Type 2 diabetes repertoires showed high diversity, significantly greater than type 1 diabetes repertoires in both CD4+ and CD8+ T cells. V and J gene usage patterns of type 2 diabetes and control samples were highly correlated, averaging approximately 0.97 between samples. Only a limited number of T2D and control samples were sequenced, so some T1D-only HECs might also appear in more T2D or control samples. Age and gender were not matched between study groups, possibly biasing interpretation. Type 2 diabetes patients had few highly-expanded CD4+ clones (median one), and those clones made up a median 3.9% of reads.

The listed sequencing device is Illumina MiSeq. Genomic DNA from sorted T cell subsets was used as template for TCRbeta CDR3 amplification. The TCRbeta CDR3 region was amplified by multiplex PCR using 30 forward and 13 reverse primers. PCR products were purified with AMPure XP beads, after which indices and adaptors were added in a second roughly 24-cycle PCR. Before sequencing, the QIAquick Gel Extraction Kit was used to gel-purify the libraries. Per the original workflow: FLASH was used to merge paired-end reads, and IgBLAST was used to align the merged reads to IMGT V, D and J germline references. Reads with below 70% alignment identity to germline references were discarded, leaving about 12 million reads study-wide. CDR3 boundaries, reading frame and productivity were assigned according to IMGT definitions. Highly-expanded clones were defined as clones at or above 1% of reads, and diversity was measured by normalized Shannon entropy. Group differences in Shannon entropy were tested with unpaired two-tailed t-tests. TCRdb itself trimmed the public reads at Q25 with fastp, ran MiXCR and retained productive beta chains. Each record represents a unique CDR3 protein, reported with the most common genes and DNA among its rows. These V and J calls derive from TCRdb rather than the authors' analysis. The sample table holds more than 250,000 distinct CDR3 sequences, of which over 45% were seen once. The ten largest clonotypes hold roughly 13% of the sample.

Standard classification criteria for type 1 or type 2 diabetes were met by all diabetic patients, and glucose and C-peptide were assessed by WHO-recommended methods. Donors with other autoimmune diseases or infections within the previous four weeks were excluded. An approximately 10-milliliter sample of peripheral blood was drawn from every participant. PBMCs were isolated with LymphoPrep density separation. Details on this clonotype: Its antigen remains undetermined. A much bigger clone sits one base away, suggesting this may be a read error.

This receptor was obtained from a man between 18 and 29 years old with type 2 diabetes. The sample taken for sequencing was peripheral blood mononuclear cells (PBMCs).

The CDR3 protein: CASSARGVNTEAFF. The nucleotide sequence reads TGTGCCAGCAGTGCGAGGGGAGTGAACACTGAAGCTTTCTTT. This chain is built from TRBV2 and TRBJ1-1; TRBD1 might be the D gene, on 5 matching bases. The germline V gene yields SNHLY for CDR1 and FYNNEI for CDR2. V lost 4 bases and J lost 0 bases; the stretch between them is 9 bases long. The cysteine opens and the phenylalanine closes a CDR3 of 14 amino acids. Here the CDR3 DNA is all that survives: 42 bases in frame from base 1.